This entry lists 21 T cell receptor beta chains sequenced from one sample in a study of vaccination effects on CD4 cells after COVID-19. Profiled with immunoSEQ multiplex PCR; TCRdb holds only in-frame clones, not every one. This table has 45,000 to 55,000 clones, roughly 70% appearing once. These receptors' targets are unknown. On roughly day 10 of culture, CD4+ T cells were separated out. It was two doses of either the BNT162b2 or mRNA-1273 vaccine that participants received. The source was CD4+ T cells from PBMCs cultured without peptide, collected after COVID-19 vaccination. The receptor set was obtained from a human donor who received a COVID-19 vaccine.

The chain uses TRBV7-2 and TRBJ2-2, with D possibly being TRBD2 (6 bases). The V gene's germline CDR1 is SGHTA and CDR2 FQGNSA. CDR3 size: 14 residues. Trimming cost V 5 bases and J 6 bases, with 13 bases left between them. The CDR3 here is CASSLRLVSGELFF. CDR3 in DNA: TGTGCCAGCAGCCTCAGACTAGTTTCCGGGGAGCTGTTTTTT.

This sequence joins TRBV11-2 and TRBJ1-4; the D is unclear. V lost 5 bases and J lost 3, with 19 bases in between. The CDR3 length is 17 residues. Germline-derived CDR1 and CDR2 are SGHAT and FQNNGV. CDR3 DNA sequence: TGTGCCAGCAGCGACCTAGGAGGGTCGGTGGCTAATGAAAAACTGTTTTTT. It codes for CASSDLGGSVANEKLFF.

Written as DNA, the CDR3 is TGTGCCAGCAGCGACCTTGTCGGTTCAGACGTGAACTATGGCTACACCTTC. Residues: CASSDLVGSDVNYGYTF. This chain joins TRBV2 and TRBJ1-2; D unclear. Trimming stripped 6 bases from V and 2 bases from J, with 22 bases between. Per germline, CDR1 SNHLY and CDR2 FYNNEI. The CDR3 totals 17 residues.

The V call is TRBV4-1, the J call TRBJ2-4; 8 bases agree with TRBD1. Germline V gene data show CDR1 as MGHRA and CDR2 as YSYEKL. With 5 bases clipped from V and 1 base from J, the junction kept 4 bases outside the gene matches. CDR3 size: 15 residues. The CDR3 region has the DNA TGCGCCAGCAGCGAGACAGGGGCGGCCAAAAACATTCAGTACTTC. This sequence encodes CASSETGAAKNIQYF.

This chain connects TRBV10-2 to TRBJ1-2; D is possibly TRBD1 (5 bases). The CDR3 extends over 14 amino acids. Trimming cost V 3 bases and J 7 bases, with 15 bases left between them. CDR1 and CDR2 (germline): WSHSY, SAAADI. The CDR3 loop reads CASSDIGREGGYTF. CDR3 coding DNA: TGCGCCAGCAGTGATATTGGCAGGGAGGGTGGCTACACCTTC.

The chain employs TRBV20-1 and TRBJ1-1; D is unclear. Deletions cut 3 bases from V and 2 bases from J, with 7 bases between. The CDR3 is 12 residues long. The V gene's germline CDR1 is DFQATT and CDR2 SNEGSKA (reference sequence). The CDR3 DNA sequence: TGCAGTGCTAGTCGCCCTAACACTGAAGCTTTCTTT. Translation gives CSASRPNTEAFF.

This chain connects TRBV10-2 to TRBJ1-5; 8 bases match TRBD1. The CDR3 runs to 15 residues. Germline V gene data show CDR1 as WSHSY and CDR2 as SAAADI. V lost 9 bases and J lost 4; bases outside the gene matches: 11. The CDR3 DNA reads TGCGCCAGGATTACGACAGGGGAAGTTAATCAGCCCCAGCATTTT. Amino acid sequence: CARITTGEVNQPQHF.

The rearrangement joins TRBV11-3 to TRBJ1-5; D is perhaps TRBD1 (6 bases). The CDR3 runs 16 residues. V was shortened by 4 bases and J by 0 bases, with 13 bases between the two germline ends. Germline V gene sequence: CDR1 SGHNT, CDR2 YENEEA. The CDR3 sequence is CASSSPTGYSNQPQHF. CDR3 in DNA: TGTGCCAGCAGCTCTCCGACAGGTTATAGCAATCAGCCCCAGCATTTT.

Only one count was recorded for this clone. The chain is built from TRBV2 and TRBJ2-7; D is undetermined. This CDR3 region has 13 residues. Germline V gene lookup returns CDR1 SNHLY and CDR2 FYNNEI. Trimming stripped 8 bases from V and 1 base from J, with 12 bases between. The chain's CDR3 is CASEQLTSYEQYF. The CDR3, as DNA: TGTGCCAGCGAACAGTTAACATCCTACGAGCAGTACTTC.

The chain combines TRBV6-1 with TRBJ2-7; TRBD1 matches 7 bases. Germline V gene data show CDR1 as MNHNS and CDR2 as SASEGT. V gave up 1 base and J gave up 4 bases; unmatched junction bases: 7. CDR3 length: 15 residues. This chain's CDR3 is CASSEDMGRGYEQYF. The CDR3 nucleotides read TGTGCCAGCAGTGAAGACATGGGCAGGGGGTACGAGCAGTACTTC.

The genes are TRBV12-3 or TRBV12-4 and TRBJ1-2; D remains ambiguous. The CDR3 has 11 residues. V dropped 4 bases and J dropped 12 bases, with 12 bases sitting between them. This CDR3 is CASSSTPFNTF. The DNA of the CDR3 is TGTGCCAGCAGTTCTACACCCTTCAACACCTTC.

The CDR3, as DNA: TGTGCCAGCAGCCAAGACGTCCGTGGCTACACCTTC. Translating gives CASSQDVRGYTF. The chain employs TRBV3-1 (or the pseudogene TRBV3-2) and TRBJ1-2, with D uncertain. Trimming left V 0 bases short and J 7 bases short, with 6 bases between. Germline V CDR1 and CDR2: LGHDT, YNNKEL (reference sequence). The CDR3 spans 12 residues.

This chain uses TRBV6-5 with TRBJ1-5, with TRBD1 as a possible D gene (5 bases). V lost 0 bases, J lost 6 bases, and 6 bases lay in between. Germline CDR1 and CDR2: MNHEY and SVGAGI. CDR3 length: 13 amino acids. The CDR3 sequence is CASSYSRGQPQHF. Here the CDR3 DNA reads TGTGCCAGCAGTTACTCGAGGGGTCAGCCCCAGCATTTT.

This clone was seen a handful of times. This sequence joins TRBV25-1 and TRBJ1-1; unclear D gene. The V gene lost 9 bases and the J gene lost 6 bases, with 17 bases spanning the gap. Per germline, CDR1 MGHDK and CDR2 SYGVNS. CDR3 length: 13 amino acids. For the CDR3, the DNA is TGTGCCAGTCATCCGGCGGGTACCGCTGAAGCTTTCTTT. Protein product: CASHPAGTAEAFF.

The CDR3 loop reads CASSLSGHIGTEAFF. In DNA form, the CDR3 reads TGTGCCAGCAGTTTATCGGGACACATTGGGACTGAAGCTTTCTTT. This chain joins TRBV27 and TRBJ1-1, with D tentatively TRBD1 (6 bases). V dropped 0 bases and J dropped 5 bases, with 13 bases sitting between them. The CDR3 has 15 residues. CDR1 and CDR2 (germline): MNHEY, SMNVEV (reference sequence).

On this clone itself: Relative to the germline gene, one junction end is altered; a read error may explain this. The V call is TRBV6-6, the J call TRBJ2-4, with D possibly matching TRBD2 (6 bases). The length of the CDR3 is 12 residues. The germline V gene encodes CDR1 MNHNY and CDR2 SVGAGI (reference sequence). The CDR3 coding sequence is TGTGCCAGCAGTTACTCGAGCGGGCGTTGGGACTTC. Its translation: CASSYSSGRWDF.

The J gene is TRBJ1-1, the V gene TRBV19; 11 bases align to TRBD1. The CDR3 consists of 13 residues. V shed 6 bases, J shed 8 bases, and the junction held 5 bases outside the gene matches. Per germline, CDR1 LNHDA and CDR2 SQIVND (reference sequence). This CDR3 is CASSRTGGGEAFF. CDR3 sequence (DNA): TGTGCCAGTAGCCGGACAGGGGGCGGCGAAGCTTTCTTT.

The chain uses TRBV10-1 and TRBJ2-1; 16 bases fit TRBD2. The CDR3 consists of 19 residues. V was clipped by 6 bases and J by 2 bases; unmatched bases: 10. Germline lookup yields CDR1 WNHNN and CDR2 SYGVQD (reference sequence). The CDR3 DNA reads TGCGCCAGCAGCCCCGGGACTAGCGGGAGGGCCCTAGCCTACAATGAGCAGTTCTTC. Encoded protein: CASSPGTSGRALAYNEQFF.

The chain recombines TRBV9 with TRBJ2-2; 8 positions agree with TRBD1. CDR1 and CDR2 (germline): SGDLS, YYNGEE. The junction had 7 bases not matched to a gene; V was cut back by 6 bases and J by 3 bases. There are 15 residues in the CDR3. CDR3 amino acids: CASIYADRDTGELFF. The CDR3 DNA follows: TGTGCCAGCATCTATGCGGACAGGGACACCGGGGAGCTGTTTTTT.

This clone came up a few times. The chain links TRBV5-4 to TRBJ1-2, with TRBD1 matching 8 bases. The ends lost 5 bases at V and 4 bases at J; junction bases unmatched: 4. Germline V gene data show CDR1 as SGHNT and CDR2 as YYREEE (reference sequence). The CDR3 contains 13 residues. CDR3 sequence reads: CASSSDRGYGYTF. The DNA of the CDR3 is TGTGCCAGCAGTTCTGACAGGGGCTATGGCTACACCTTC.

V gene TRBV2 combines with J gene TRBJ1-6; 7 nucleotides agree with TRBD1. Per germline, CDR1 SNHLY and CDR2 FYNNEI. The junction had 6 bases not matched to a gene; V was cut back by 8 bases and J by 5 bases. The CDR3 spans 14 residues. The CDR3 DNA reads TGTGCCAGCTCAAGGGGGCAAAATAATTCACCCCTCCACTTT. It specifies CASSRGQNNSPLHF.